The 25 T cell receptor beta chains listed next were all sequenced from one sample in a study of kidney transplant recipient with SARS-CoV-2 infection (dated by TCRdb to the early 2020s). Sequencer: Illumina MiSeq. In TCRdb, the public reads were trimmed at Q25 with fastp and aligned with MiXCR, with productive beta chains retained. Rows with a matching CDR3 protein are joined into one entry that keeps the most common DNA and genes. The sample includes approximately 240,000 distinct CDR3 sequences, with more than 25% observed a single time. The leading ten clones occupy around 6.8% of the sample. The meaning of the sample's time point label: pre-pandemic baseline sample and day 111 after first positive SARS-CoV-2 test. The sequenced sample was a blood sample, obtained at baseline and on day 111 from a kidney transplant recipient. These receptors all come from a young adult male patient who had COVID-19 and was a kidney transplant recipient. Some T cells may have been brought in with the graft after a transplant.

This clonotype has just one count. A much larger clone differs from this one at a single base, so this may be a read error. The chain employs TRBV5-1 and TRBJ2-7; 8 bases line up with TRBD1. Losses at the gene ends were 7 bases for V and 3 bases for J; bases not matched to a gene: 12. CDR1 is SGHRS and CDR2 is YFSETQ in the germline V gene. CDR3 length: 15 residues. DNA for the CDR3: TGCGCCAGCGGGGAGCTCGACAGGGGCATCTACGAGCAGTACTTC. Translated, it gives CASGELDRGIYEQYF.

Ten or more counts support this clonotype. V and J are TRBV12-3 or TRBV12-4 and TRBJ2-7; the D call may be TRBD1 or TRBD2 (5 bases each). This CDR3 has 15 amino acids. Trimming stripped 6 bases from V and 0 bases from J, with 15 bases between. The CDR3 DNA reads TGTGCCAGCAGGAGAGGGGCCGTCGACTCCTACGAGCAGTACTTC. Its translation: CASRRGAVDSYEQYF.

As for this clonotype: A much larger clone lies one base from this, so it may be a read error. The chain employs TRBV7-2 and TRBJ2-2; 9 bases agree with TRBD1. This CDR3 region has 15 residues. Germline values: CDR1 SGHTA, CDR2 FQGNSA. Here the CDR3 reads CAGSSTGGGTGELFF. Here the CDR3 DNA reads TGTGCCGGCAGCTCGACAGGGGGTGGCACCGGGGAGCTGTTTTTT.

This clonotype occurred once. This CDR3 is CSASSSLDTQYF. CDR3 DNA sequence: TGCAGTGCTAGTTCTAGTCTGGATACGCAGTATTTT. The J gene is TRBJ2-3, the V gene TRBV20-1; D gene unclear. Trimming left V 3 bases short and J 6 bases short, with 10 bases between. Germline V CDR1 and CDR2: DFQATT, SNEGSKA (reference sequence). The CDR3 runs 12 residues.

This clonotype was seen just once. A junction boundary mismatches the germline segment, possibly from a read error. The chain employs TRBV7-1 and TRBJ1-2; D call uncertain. TRBV7-1 is known as an ORF, though its function is uncertain. The CDR3 spans 17 residues. CDR3 DNA sequence: TGTGCCGGCAGCTTTGCAAATCACGAGGGAAAGACCTATGGTTACACCTTC. Protein: CAGSFANHEGKTYGYTF.

This clonotype has only a few counts. This chain links TRBV7-6 with TRBJ2-1; a weak D match, TRBD2 (5 bases). The CDR3 extends over 15 amino acids. Germline lookup yields CDR1 SGHVS and CDR2 FNYEAQ. The germline V and J ends were trimmed by 0 bases and 4 bases, with 10 bases remaining between them. CDR3 amino acids: CASSLARVAYNEQFF. The CDR3, as DNA: TGTGCCAGCAGCTTAGCGAGGGTAGCTTACAATGAGCAGTTCTTC.

Remarks on this clonotype: This may be a read error, as it is one base from a much larger clone. The chain uses TRBV11-2 and TRBJ2-1; possible D gene TRBD2, 6 bases. Germline CDR1 reads SGHAT; CDR2 reads FQNNGV. CDR3 length: 17 residues. DNA of the CDR3: TGTGCCAGCACCTTCGAGGTAGGGAGGCCCTCCTACAATGGGCAGTTCTTC. Amino acid sequence: CASTFEVGRPSYNGQFF.

There are many counts of this clonotype. The CDR3 sequence is CASSLDGPGELFF. The CDR3 DNA sequence: TGTGCCAGCAGCTTGGACGGCCCCGGGGAGCTGTTTTTT. The chain uses TRBV5-4 and TRBJ2-2; D is undetermined. The CDR3 length is 13 residues. Germline V gene data show CDR1 as SGHNT and CDR2 as YYREEE (reference sequence). Between the trimmed V and J ends, which lost 0 bases and 6 bases, there was a span of 6 bases.

This clonotype was seen ten or more times. The DNA is omitted, as the CDR3 cannot be located on it reliably, and the CDR3 follows TCRdb's listing. This chain joins TRBV7-5 and TRBJ1-2. TRBV7-5 is termed a pseudogene. The CDR3 is 19 amino acids long, termini counted. CDR3 region: CISVPECHNEVGKTYGYTF.

The chain is built from TRBV16 and TRBJ1-2; D gene unclear. V gave up 5 bases and J gave up 4 bases, with 23 bases separating them. The CDR3 spans 17 residues. Germline V gene data show CDR1 as KGHSY and CDR2 as FQNENV. The CDR3 DNA reads TGTGCCAGCAGCGCCGCCTGGGTCGTTAGAAAGACCTATGGCTACACCTTC. As protein: CASSAAWVVRKTYGYTF.

This clonotype appeared many times. The rearrangement joins TRBV20-1 to TRBJ2-7, with 7 bases that match TRBD1. CDR1 is DFQATT, CDR2 SNEGSKA, per germline (reference sequence). The V and J ends lost 1 base and 5 bases, in that order; junction bases with no gene match: 5. There are 13 residues in the CDR3. CDR3 nucleotides: TGCAGTGCTAGAGGTAGGGGGCGCAACGAGCAGTACTTC. Its translation: CSARGRGRNEQYF.

Concerning this clonotype itself: This may arise from a read error, as a much more abundant clone is one base away. The CDR3 nucleotides read TGTGCCAGATTGCAAACAGTGGTGAGAAAGACCTATGGCAACACCTTC. This translates into CARLQTVVRKTYGNTF. The rearrangement links TRBV5-3 to TRBJ1-2; D is ambiguous. TRBV5-3 has ORF status, its function being uncertain. The length of the CDR3 is 16 residues.

The table lists this clonotype with many counts. The chain uses TRBV5-4 and TRBJ1-2; no definite D call. The length of the CDR3 is 16 residues. Germline V gene sequence: CDR1 SGHNT, CDR2 YYREEE (reference sequence). Trimming pared 6 bases from V and 4 bases from J, leaving 22 bases between. The CDR3 DNA follows: TGTGCCAGCAAGCATTTCGTACCAGGAAAGACCTATGGCTACACCTTC. It translates to CASKHFVPGKTYGYTF.

This clonotype showed up many times. The chain links TRBV5-6 to TRBJ2-5, with D perhaps being TRBD1 or TRBD2 (5 bases each). Germline-derived CDR1 and CDR2 are SGHDT and YYEEEE. The CDR3 has 15 amino acids. V was clipped by 0 bases and J by 5 bases, with 14 bases between them. DNA of the CDR3: TGTGCCAGCAGCTTGGAACGGGACCGTAGGGAGACCCAGTACTTC. This gives the protein CASSLERDRRETQYF.

This clonotype was counted ten times or more. J is TRBJ1-2 and V is TRBV10-1; D gene ambiguous. Germline assignment: CDR1 WNHNN and CDR2 SYGVQD (reference sequence). This CDR3 comprises 17 residues. V was clipped by 5 bases and J by 4 bases, with 23 bases between them. The CDR3, as DNA: TGCGCCAGCAGTACCTACGGAAGATCGCGAAAGACCTATGGCTACACCTTC. Amino acids: CASSTYGRSRKTYGYTF.

In its sample, this clonotype was seen many times. The chain recombines TRBV12-2 with TRBJ2-7; the D call of TRBD2 is as the table states it, not checked on the DNA. TRBV12-2 constitutes a pseudogene. The CDR3 sequence is 14 residues long. DNA of the CDR3: TGTGCAAGTCGCTTAGCCGGGGACTTCTACGAGCAGTACTTC. Encoded protein: CASRLAGDFYEQYF.

Regarding this clonotype: A read error is possible here, since a much larger clone lies one base away. V and J are TRBV10-1 and TRBJ2-2; the match to TRBD2 covers 7 bases. Germline CDR1 WNHNN, CDR2 SYGVQD (reference sequence). The CDR3 contains 14 residues. The CDR3 here is CTSSESLAAGELFF. In DNA, the CDR3 is TGCACCAGCAGTGAGTCCCTAGCGGCCGGGGAGCTGTTTTTT.

At least ten counts were recorded for this clonotype. This CDR3 is CASSQGARGYTF. The CDR3 nucleotides are TGTGCCAGCAGCCAAGGAGCTAGGGGCTACACCTTC. This chain joins TRBV7-9 and TRBJ1-2; D unresolved. CDR3 length equals 12 residues. The V end lost 5 bases, the J end lost 8 bases, and 12 bases lay between the germline ends. Germline assignment: CDR1 SEHNR and CDR2 FQNEAQ (reference sequence).

As regards this clonotype: A much larger clone differs by one base, so this may be a read error. CDR3 in amino acids: CASGLGGHNYGYTF. The CDR3 nucleotides read TGTGCCAGCGGCTTAGGGGGACATAACTATGGCTACACCTTC. The chain is built from TRBV7-9 and TRBJ1-2; possibly TRBD1 for D (6 bases). The CDR3 is 14 residues long. Germline CDR1 SEHNR, CDR2 FQNEAQ (reference sequence).

Concerning this clonotype: A much larger clone differs by one base, so this may be a read error. The chain recombines TRBV5-4 with TRBJ1-2; D unclear. This CDR3 spans 16 amino acids. Deletions cut 7 bases from V and 4 bases from J, with 23 bases between. Germline V lookup: CDR1 SGHNT, CDR2 YYREEE (reference sequence). DNA for the CDR3: TGTGCCAGCTATGGAGGCGTACCAGGAAAGACCTATGGCTACACCTTC. This sequence encodes CASYGGVPGKTYGYTF.

A note on this clonotype: This clone may be a read error of a much larger clone one base away. Since no conserved phenylalanine or tryptophan closes the CDR3, a read error is the likely cause. This chain joins TRBV12-3 or TRBV12-4 and TRBJ1-2; no clear D gene. The CDR3 consists of 17 residues. Trimming removed 1 base from V and 4 bases from J, with 19 bases in between. The CDR3 bases are TGTGCCAGCAGTTTAGTGATCAGCTTCCGAAAGACCTATGGCTACACCTCC. Translated, it gives CASSLVISFRKTYGYTS.

Ten or more counts support this clonotype. This sequence joins TRBV11-3 and TRBJ1-2; D remains ambiguous. CDR3 size: 17 residues. V was pared by 5 bases and J by 4 bases, with 23 bases between. Germline V gene lookup returns CDR1 SGHNT and CDR2 YENEEA. For the CDR3, the DNA is TGTGCCAGCAGCCGCCAACACGATCTCGGAAAGACCTATGGCTACACCTTC. Protein: CASSRQHDLGKTYGYTF. Based on the CDR3 plus reference TRBV11-3 and TRBJ1-2, the full variable domain is EAGVVQSPRYKIIEKKQPVAFWCNPISGHNTLYWYLQNLGQGPELLIRYENEEAVDDSQLPKDRFSAERLKGVDSTLKIQPAELGDSAVYLCASSRQHDLGKTYGYTFGSGTRLTVV.

This chain links TRBV3-1 with TRBJ2-2, with unresolved D. V was trimmed by 5 bases and J by 6 bases, leaving 25 bases between them. The CDR3 is 18 residues long. Germline lookup yields CDR1 LGHDT and CDR2 YNNKEL (reference sequence). CDR3 coding DNA: TGTGCCAGCAGCAGCGCGTGTCCCATTTCAGGCTTGGCCGGGGAGCTGTTTTTT. Its protein is CASSSACPISGLAGELFF. The full variable domain, completed using reference TRBV3-1 and TRBJ2-2, is DTAVSQTPKYLVTQMGNDKSIKCEQNLGHDTMYWYKQDSKKFLKIMFSYNNKELIINETVPNRFSPKSPDKAHLNLHINSLELGDSAVYFCASSSACPISGLAGELFFGEGSRLTVL.

The chain has TRBV19 and TRBJ2-1; TRBD2 matches at 7 bases. The CDR3 spans 15 residues. Trimming took 3 bases from V and 8 from J; bases not matched to a gene: 10. CDR1 and CDR2 from the germline V gene are LNHDA and SQIVND (reference sequence). As DNA, the CDR3 is TGTGCCAGTAGTATGGTGGGAGGGCCGTACGATGAGCAGTTCTTC. Amino acid sequence: CASSMVGGPYDEQFF.

This clonotype was counted many times. The V gene is TRBV16, the J gene TRBJ1-5; D not certain. V was cut by 1 base and J by 7 bases, with 11 bases left in between. This CDR3 has 14 residues. Germline values: CDR1 KGHSY, CDR2 FQNENV. CDR3 nucleotide sequence: TGTGCCAGCAGCCAATTGAGCGTCGGACAGCCCCAGCATTTT. This codes for CASSQLSVGQPQHF.